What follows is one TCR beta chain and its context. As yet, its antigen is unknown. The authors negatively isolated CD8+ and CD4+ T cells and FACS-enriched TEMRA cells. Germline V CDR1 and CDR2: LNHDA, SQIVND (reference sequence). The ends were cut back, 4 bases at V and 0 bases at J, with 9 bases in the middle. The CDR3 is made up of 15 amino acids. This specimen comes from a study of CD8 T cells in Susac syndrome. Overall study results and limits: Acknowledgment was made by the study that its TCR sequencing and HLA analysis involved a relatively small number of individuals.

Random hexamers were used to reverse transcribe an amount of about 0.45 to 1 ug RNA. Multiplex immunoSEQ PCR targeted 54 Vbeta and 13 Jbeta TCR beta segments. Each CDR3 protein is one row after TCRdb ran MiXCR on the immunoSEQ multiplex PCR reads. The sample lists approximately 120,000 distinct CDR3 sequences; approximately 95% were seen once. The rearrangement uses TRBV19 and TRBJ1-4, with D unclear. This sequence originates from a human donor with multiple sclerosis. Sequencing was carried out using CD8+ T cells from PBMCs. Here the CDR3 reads CASSTEAATNEKLFF. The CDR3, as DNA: TGTGCCAGTAGTACCGAGGCCGCAACTAATGAAAAACTGTTTTTT.